One and the same sample provided the 27 T cell receptor beta chains below, sequenced in a study of monozygotic twins with inflammatory bowel disease (dated by TCRdb to between 2018 and 2021). Receptor libraries were prepared by 5' RACE. The instrument given in TCRdb is Illumina HiSeq 2500. After the reads were reprocessed by TCRdb, one entry was made per CDR3 protein sequence, with no DNA. The sample's own table lists under 200,000 distinct CDR3 sequences. The biggest ten clones account for 2.4% of the sample. Sequenced input: blood. The receptors originated from a human donor with ulcerative colitis or Crohn's disease, or a healthy co-twin of an affected twin (not recorded which).

This sequence joins TRBV5-1 and TRBJ2-1; the TRBD2 assignment by TCRdb is unverifiable without DNA. CDR1 is SGHRS, CDR2 YFSETQ, per germline. This CDR3 is 15 amino acids long. CDR3 sequence reads: CASSLSGDTYNEQFF.

V gene TRBV20-1 combines with J gene TRBJ2-3; TCRdb proposes TRBD2, but this gene call is untestable without DNA. This CDR3 has 15 residues. Germline CDR1 and CDR2: DFQATT and SNEGSKA (reference sequence). The CDR3 sequence: CSARTSGGRTDTQYF.

The V call is TRBV12-3 or TRBV12-4, the J call TRBJ2-1; TCRdb designates TRBD2, a call that cannot be tested without DNA. The CDR3 is 16 residues long. CDR3 in amino acids: CASSRGLASNRNEQFF.

The chain employs TRBV19 and TRBJ1-6; without DNA, the TCRdb call of TRBD1 cannot be checked. The CDR3 contains 17 residues. The germline V gene has CDR1 LNHDA and CDR2 SQIVND (reference sequence). The CDR3: CASSISAGALGNSPLHF. The whole variable domain, remainder taken from reference TRBV19 and TRBJ1-6, is DGGITQSPKYLFRKEGQNVTLSCEQNLNHDAMYWYRQDPGQGLRLIYYSQIVNDFQKGDIAEGYSVSREKKESFPLTVTSAQKNPTAFYLCASSISAGALGNSPLHFGNGTRLTVT.

The chain has TRBV14 and TRBJ2-3; TCRdb returns TRBD1, unconfirmable since there is no DNA. Germline CDR1 and CDR2: SGHDN and FVKESK. The CDR3 length is 11 residues. Here the CDR3 reads CASSGGALQYF.

V and J are TRBV20-1 and TRBJ1-2; no DNA is available, so the TRBD1 call from TCRdb remains unchecked. In germline, CDR1 is DFQATT, CDR2 SNEGSKA (reference sequence). The CDR3 length is 15 residues. CDR3 in amino acids: CSADPGTGRPYGYTF.

This chain joins TRBV7-8 and TRBJ2-1; TCRdb designates TRBD1, a call that cannot be tested without DNA. There are 15 residues in the CDR3. Germline V gene data show CDR1 as SGHVS and CDR2 as FQNEAQ. CDR3 sequence: CASSLHGAGAKEGFF.

This sequence joins TRBV7-9 and TRBJ2-1; the TCRdb D gene call, TRBD2, has no DNA to confirm it. The CDR3 is 16 residues long. The germline V gene has CDR1 SEHNR and CDR2 FQNEAQ (reference sequence). This CDR3 reads CASSLGLAGAVNEQFF.

The CDR3 loop reads CASSLAGESYNEQFF. This chain links TRBV5-1 with TRBJ2-1. The CDR3 is 15 amino acids. From germline, CDR1 is SGHRS and CDR2 YFSETQ.

The V call is TRBV9, the J call TRBJ1-1; TCRdb calls TRBD1, which cannot be checked without DNA. The CDR3 has 14 amino acids. The germline V gene has CDR1 SGDLS and CDR2 YYNGEE. CDR3 loop: CASSVQGTNTEAFF.

The rearrangement uses TRBV28 and TRBJ1-2; without DNA, the TCRdb call of TRBD1 cannot be checked. Germline-derived CDR1 and CDR2 are MDHEN and SYDVKM. The CDR3 has 12 amino acids. CDR3 sequence reads: CASSDPRDGYTF.

The rearrangement joins TRBV5-1 to TRBJ2-1; TCRdb lists TRBD2, though no DNA is available to test this call. The CDR3 is made up of 12 amino acids. Germline V gene lookup returns CDR1 SGHRS and CDR2 YFSETQ. CDR3 sequence reads: CASSLSGHEQFF.

The chain has TRBV6-5 and TRBJ2-3. Per the germline V gene, CDR1 is MNHEY and CDR2 is SVGAGI. The CDR3 totals 13 residues. Here the CDR3 reads CASSYGLAEVQYF.

V and J are TRBV5-6 and TRBJ2-1; TCRdb's assignment of TRBD1 cannot be checked, as there is no DNA. This CDR3 has 15 amino acids. Germline V gene data show CDR1 as SGHDT and CDR2 as YYEEEE. CDR3 residues: CASSLDRQGHDEQFF.

V is TRBV4-1 and J is TRBJ2-3. This CDR3 has 13 residues. Germline V gene sequence: CDR1 MGHRA, CDR2 YSYEKL. CDR3 residues: CASSQGRGDTQYF.

The V and J genes are TRBV11-1 and TRBJ2-3. From germline, CDR1 is SGHAT and CDR2 FQDESV (reference sequence). This CDR3 region has 14 residues. The CDR3 loop reads CASSLGRETDTQYF.

The chain uses TRBV5-1 and TRBJ1-1. Germline loops: CDR1 SGHRS, CDR2 YFSETQ. The CDR3 sequence is 14 residues long. This chain's CDR3 is CASSLSSSNTEAFF.

The chain uses TRBV20-1 and TRBJ2-5; checking the TCRdb D call of TRBD2 is not possible without DNA. The CDR3 has 15 amino acids. Germline loops: CDR1 DFQATT, CDR2 SNEGSKA (reference sequence). The CDR3 here is CSARVPSGGDETQYF.

This rearrangement joins TRBV4-3 to TRBJ2-7. Germline CDR1 reads LGHNA; CDR2 reads YSLEER. This CDR3 comprises 13 residues. CDR3 sequence reads: CASSQDPEYEQYF.

V is TRBV5-1 and J is TRBJ1-2. This CDR3 is built from 14 residues. CDR1 and CDR2 (germline): SGHRS, YFSETQ. The CDR3 spells CASSPGSGLYGYTF.

This chain uses TRBV5-1 with TRBJ2-7; with no DNA, the TCRdb D assignment of TRBD1 cannot be verified. The CDR3 is made up of 16 amino acids. The germline CDR1 and CDR2 sequences are SGHRS and YFSETQ. This chain's CDR3 is CASSLGGSGIAYEQYF.

The V and J genes are TRBV12-3 or TRBV12-4 and TRBJ1-5; TCRdb proposes TRBD1, but this gene call is untestable without DNA. The CDR3 runs to 14 residues. CDR3 amino acids: CASSFRDGYQPQHF.

This CDR3 reads CAISGIAGGRADTQYF. V gene TRBV10-3 combines with J gene TRBJ2-3; TCRdb designates TRBD2, a call that cannot be tested without DNA. CDR1 is ENHRY, CDR2 SYGVKD, per germline. The CDR3 loop spans 16 amino acids.

The genes are TRBV11-1 and TRBJ2-4; TCRdb outputs TRBD2, but without DNA this stays unchecked. There are 18 residues in the CDR3. CDR1 is SGHAT, CDR2 FQDESV, per germline (reference sequence). CDR3: CASSPSFGSGRAKNIQYF.

CDR3 amino acids: CASSPRAMAGEGNEQFF. The chain employs TRBV4-1 and TRBJ2-1; TCRdb's D call of TRBD2 is untestable without DNA. The CDR3 totals 17 residues. CDR1 MGHRA and CDR2 YSYEKL come from the germline V gene.

The chain is built from TRBV7-8 and TRBJ2-7; the TCRdb D gene call, TRBD1, has no DNA to confirm it. The CDR3 is 13 amino acids. CDR1 and CDR2 (germline): SGHVS, FQNEAQ. CDR3 residues: CASSLGGELGQYF.

The rearrangement joins TRBV5-1 to TRBJ2-7; TCRdb's assignment of TRBD1 cannot be checked, as there is no DNA. This CDR3 has 15 residues. The germline V gene encodes CDR1 SGHRS and CDR2 YFSETQ. The CDR3 protein is CASSPTGRKTYEQYF.